The 21 T cell receptor beta chains below all came from one sample that was sequenced in a study of cytomegalovirus exposure and HLA in healthy donors. PCR involved 60 Vbeta and 13 Jbeta primers. Only in-frame clones appear in the TCRdb table, and some are missing; sequencing was by immunoSEQ multiplex PCR. This table has about 170,000 clones, roughly 80% appearing once. Sequencing used PBMCs. The receptors were gathered from a man aged 25 to 45 in good health and CMV-seropositive.

This rearrangement joins TRBV7-9 to TRBJ1-4; D may be TRBD1 (6 bases). Germline CDR1 is SEHNR and CDR2 is FQNEAQ (reference sequence). Trimming took off 5 bases at V and 8 bases at J, with 12 bases between the two ends. CDR3 size: 13 residues. CDR3 loop: CASSPGAAEKLFF. The DNA for the CDR3 is TGTGCCAGCAGCCCAGGGGCGGCGGAAAAACTGTTTTTT. Complete variable domain (other parts from reference TRBV7-9 and TRBJ1-4): DTGVSQNPRHKITKRGQNVTFRCDPISEHNRLYWYRQTLGQGPEFLTYFQNEAQLEKSRLLSDRFSAERPKGSFSTLEIQRTEQGDSAMYLCASSPGAAEKLFFGSGTQLSVL.

The rearrangement links TRBV5-1 to TRBJ1-6; weak D call: TRBD1 (5 bases). CDR1 and CDR2 from the germline V gene are SGHRS and YFSETQ. This CDR3 region has 16 residues. Trimming shortened V by 5 bases and J by 0 bases, and 12 bases separated the two germline ends. The CDR3 spells CASRMGLSSYNSPLHF. CDR3 bases: TGCGCCAGCAGAATGGGACTGAGCTCCTATAATTCACCCCTCCACTTT.

The chain links TRBV7-2 to TRBJ1-2, with TRBD1 identical over 7 bases. Germline V gene lookup returns CDR1 SGHTA and CDR2 FQGNSA. The CDR3 contains 13 residues. The V segment lost 7 bases and the J segment 8 bases; nucleotides outside the gene matches: 10. CDR3 DNA: TGTGCCAGCACCCAGACAGGGATCGGCGGCTACACCTTC. It encodes CASTQTGIGGYTF.

The V call is TRBV2, the J call TRBJ2-6, with TRBD2 identical over 7 bases. Trimming took 6 bases from V and 4 from J; bases not matched to a gene: 6. CDR1 SNHLY and CDR2 FYNNEI come from the germline V gene. The CDR3 covers 15 residues. CDR3 sequence: CASRAGETGANVLTF. The DNA for the CDR3 is TGTGCCAGCAGGGCGGGGGAAACCGGGGCCAACGTCCTGACTTTC.

This clone was seen only once. The J gene is TRBJ1-4, the V gene TRBV28; a weak D match, TRBD1 (5 bases). This CDR3 has 15 residues. Germline-derived CDR1 and CDR2 are MDHEN and SYDVKM. Trimming took 7 bases from V and 5 from J, leaving 17 bases between them. CDR3 region: CASTQAGRGNEKLFF. The CDR3 nucleotides read TGTGCCAGCACCCAAGCTGGGCGGGGGAATGAAAAACTGTTTTTT.

The rearrangement joins TRBV27 to TRBJ2-5, with 9 nucleotides matching TRBD2. The CDR3 extends over 13 amino acids. Germline assignment: CDR1 MNHEY and CDR2 SMNVEV (reference sequence). Unmatched junction bases numbered 10, after V lost 6 bases and J lost 11 bases. Here the CDR3 reads CASSRTSVREQYF. The CDR3 DNA sequence: TGTGCCAGCAGCCGGACTAGCGTGAGGGAGCAGTACTTC.

The chain couples TRBV11-3 to TRBJ1-5; D might be TRBD1 (6 bases). Trimming shortened V by 1 base and J by 4 bases, and 17 bases separated the two germline ends. The CDR3 totals 17 residues. CDR1 and CDR2 (germline): SGHNT, YENEEA. CDR3 sequence reads: CASSLGAGDTLNQPQHF. CDR3 DNA sequence: TGTGCCAGCAGCTTAGGGGCAGGGGATACTTTAAATCAGCCCCAGCATTTT.

The V and J genes are TRBV11-2 and TRBJ2-5, with D unresolved. Deletions cut 2 bases from V and 4 bases from J, with 5 bases between. CDR1 SGHAT and CDR2 FQNNGV come from the germline V gene. This CDR3 contains 12 residues. CDR3 DNA sequence: TGTGCCAGCAGCTTACGGTCAGAGACCCAGTACTTC. It encodes CASSLRSETQYF. Supplemented by reference TRBV11-2 and TRBJ2-5, the full variable domain reads EAGVAQSPRYKIIEKRQSVAFWCNPISGHATLYWYQQILGQGPKLLIQFQNNGVVDDSQLPKDRFSAERLKGVDSTLKIQPAKLEDSAVYLCASSLRSETQYFGPGTRLLVL.

This clone was observed a single time. The DNA for the CDR3 is TGCGCCAGCAGCTTTGTCGGGACAGGTGGGGAAGAGACCCAGTACTTC. Encoded protein: CASSFVGTGGEETQYF. The chain links TRBV5-1 to TRBJ2-5, with 8 bases that match TRBD1. V lost 2 bases, J lost 3 bases, and 9 bases stayed unmatched. This CDR3 region has 16 residues. Germline V lookup: CDR1 SGHRS, CDR2 YFSETQ.

V and J are TRBV19 and TRBJ2-1; 8 positions agree with TRBD2. In germline, CDR1 is LNHDA, CDR2 SQIVND (reference sequence). The V segment lost 3 bases and the J segment 9 bases; nucleotides outside the gene matches: 7. CDR3 length: 14 residues. The CDR3 sequence: CASSMIQRELEQFF. In DNA form, the CDR3 reads TGTGCCAGTAGTATGATCCAGCGGGAGCTTGAGCAGTTCTTC.

The chain couples TRBV5-6 to TRBJ1-5, with 9 bases identical to TRBD1. CDR3 length equals 15 residues. The germline gives CDR1 SGHDT, CDR2 YYEEEE. V was pared by 4 bases and J by 8 bases, with 10 bases of the junction left unmatched. The CDR3 loop reads CASSTGTGIGEPQHF. Here the CDR3 DNA reads TGTGCCAGCAGCACCGGGACAGGGATTGGGGAGCCCCAGCATTTT.

This clone came up once. This sequence joins TRBV7-2 and TRBJ1-2; possibly TRBD1 for D (6 bases). V was shortened by 4 bases and J by 1 base, with 10 bases between the two germline ends. The CDR3 is 14 amino acids. Germline V CDR1 and CDR2: SGHTA, FQGNSA. The CDR3, as DNA: TGTGCCAGCAGCTCGGACAGTCTTAACTATGGCTACACCTTC. Translating it yields CASSSDSLNYGYTF.

V gene TRBV15 combines with J gene TRBJ1-2, with 7 bases aligning to TRBD1. Germline loops: CDR1 LNHNV, CDR2 YYDKDF (reference sequence). The CDR3 is 13 residues long. V dropped 0 bases and J dropped 7; count of bases not matched to a gene: 2. The CDR3 bases are TGTGCCACCAGCAGAGACCACAGGGGTGGCTACACCTTC. Its protein product is CATSRDHRGGYTF. The entire variable domain, with the rest obtained from reference TRBV15 and TRBJ1-2, is as follows: DAMVIQNPRYQVTQFGKPVTLSCSQTLNHNVMYWYQQKSSQAPKLLFHYYDKDFNNEADTPDNFQSRRPNTSFCFLDIRSPGLGDTAMYLCATSRDHRGGYTFGSGTRLTVV.

This chain joins TRBV25-1 and TRBJ2-3; D remains unclear. Germline V lookup: CDR1 MGHDK, CDR2 SYGVNS. V dropped 5 bases and J dropped 2 bases, with 14 bases sitting between them. This CDR3 comprises 15 residues. In nucleotides, the CDR3 is TGTGCCAGCAGTCCCACGGGTCACCCCACAGATACGCAGTATTTT. Amino acids: CASSPTGHPTDTQYF.

This clone was counted once. This rearrangement joins TRBV5-4 to TRBJ1-1; no definite D call. Germline values: CDR1 SGHNT, CDR2 YYREEE (reference sequence). V was clipped by 3 bases and J by 0 bases, with 3 bases between them. The CDR3 contains 12 residues. The CDR3 loop reads CASSSMNTEAFF. The CDR3 DNA follows: TGTGCCAGCAGCTCCATGAACACTGAAGCTTTCTTT.

The rearrangement links TRBV29-1 to TRBJ2-1; D gene uncertain. This CDR3 is 13 amino acids long. Germline lookup yields CDR1 SQVTM and CDR2 ANQGSEA. V shed 4 bases and J shed 0 bases, with 7 bases lying between them. The CDR3 DNA reads as TGCAGCGTTGGAGCGAGCTCCTACAATGAGCAGTTCTTC. Its translation: CSVGASSYNEQFF.

The J gene is TRBJ2-1, the V gene TRBV5-6, with 7 positions matching TRBD2. With V trimmed by 5 bases and J by 6 bases, 8 bases remained unmatched. This CDR3 is built from 14 residues. CDR1 is SGHDT, CDR2 YYEEEE, per germline. The CDR3 spells CASRPVGGTNEQFF. The CDR3 DNA follows: TGTGCCAGCAGACCGGTGGGAGGGACCAATGAGCAGTTCTTC.

This chain connects TRBV5-4 to TRBJ1-2; the D is unclear. CDR3 length: 16 amino acids. Germline-derived CDR1 and CDR2 are SGHNT and YYREEE (reference sequence). V lost 4 bases and J lost 1, with 17 bases in between. The CDR3 sequence is CASSSASPGNNYGYTF. The DNA for the CDR3 is TGTGCCAGCAGCAGCGCCTCGCCGGGGAATAACTATGGCTACACCTTC.

This clone has only a few counts. V gene TRBV7-9 combines with J gene TRBJ2-1; 8 positions match TRBD2. The V and J ends lost 2 bases and 7 bases, in that order; junction bases with no gene match: 10. In germline, CDR1 is SEHNR, CDR2 FQNEAQ (reference sequence). CDR3 length: 16 amino acids. CDR3 region: CASSLLPGGVENEQFF. DNA of the CDR3: TGTGCCAGCAGCTTACTCCCGGGAGGGGTAGAAAATGAGCAGTTCTTC.

The chain is built from TRBV7-9 and TRBJ2-3, with 16 bases that match TRBD2. The germline gives CDR1 SEHNR, CDR2 FQNEAQ (reference sequence). The J segment lost 5 bases and the V segment lost 5 bases, leaving 13 bases of the junction unmatched. The CDR3 has 19 amino acids. DNA for the CDR3: TGTGCCAGCAGCCCAGGGACTAGCGGGAGGGGCTGGTTGAAAGATACGCAGTATTTT. Its translation is CASSPGTSGRGWLKDTQYF.

The chain is built from TRBV19 and TRBJ2-7; 7 bases agree with TRBD1. Germline CDR1 reads LNHDA; CDR2 reads SQIVND (reference sequence). The CDR3 length is 17 residues. J lost 3 bases, V lost 5 bases, and 16 bases had no gene match. This CDR3 is CASSFGGPGTDFYEQYF. The CDR3 DNA is TGTGCCAGTAGTTTCGGTGGCCCGGGGACAGACTTCTACGAGCAGTACTTC.